This section outlines one TCR beta chain sequence together with its context. The germline CDR1 and CDR2 sequences are DFQATT and SNEGSKA (reference sequence). This CDR3 comprises 17 residues. V was clipped by 2 bases and J by 2 bases; unmatched bases: 7. The data are from a study of blood T cells in healthy people across ages. For the second PCR, which ran for about 7 to 11 cycles, a sample-barcoded 5' primer and a J-beta primer mix were used. MiXCR was run by TCRdb on the 5' RACE reads, yielding one entry per CDR3 protein. The profile covers over 1.5 million distinct CDR3 sequences, with less than 50% appearing a single time and 2.1% taken by the ten largest.

Sequenced: blood. The TCR was taken from a woman aged 40 to 50 in good health. This sequence joins TRBV20-1 and TRBJ1-6, with TRBD1 matching over 9 bases. The CDR3 protein is CSARSGQGRTYNSPLHF. CDR3 coding DNA: TGCAGTGCTAGATCAGGACAGGGGCGCACCTATAATTCACCCCTCCACTTT.